A single sample gave rise to the 3 T cell receptor beta chains below, sequenced in a study of blood T cells in healthy people across ages. Then a second PCR, running about 6 to 11 cycles, was carried out with a sample-barcoded 5' primer and a J-beta primer mix. TCRdb itself ran the 5' RACE reads through MiXCR, one entry per CDR3 protein. The repertoire holds 650,000 to 700,000 distinct CDR3 sequences, with under 65% as singletons. The sample was blood. The receptors come from a woman at least 80 years old in good health.

Details on this clonotype: A much bigger clone sits one base away, suggesting this may be a read error. The chain has TRBV20-1 and TRBJ2-3, with D unclear. Germline V gives CDR1 DFQATT, CDR2 SNEGSKA (reference sequence). This CDR3 is 14 amino acids long. In DNA, the CDR3 is TGCAGTGCTGGAGAACCCCGCAGGACGGATACGCAGTATTTT. Its protein product is CSAGEPRRTDTQYF.

The rearrangement joins TRBV20-1 to TRBJ2-1; TRBD2 aligns across 7 bases. The CDR3 covers 14 residues. The ends lost 5 bases at V and 5 bases at J; junction bases unmatched: 9. Per germline, CDR1 DFQATT and CDR2 SNEGSKA (reference sequence). The CDR3 sequence is CSAFMGAGNNEQFF. Here the CDR3 DNA reads TGCAGTGCTTTCATGGGAGCGGGAAACAATGAGCAGTTCTTC.

The chain has TRBV29-1 and TRBJ2-5; no clear D gene. V gave up 2 bases and J gave up 11 bases, with 12 bases separating them. This CDR3 has 11 amino acids. Germline-derived CDR1 and CDR2 are SQVTM and ANQGSEA. Here the CDR3 reads CSVELGNEQYF. CDR3 sequence (DNA): TGCAGCGTTGAATTGGGGAATGAGCAGTACTTC.